This entry lists 19 T cell receptor beta chains sequenced from one sample in a study of blood T cell repertoires in COVID-19. TCRdb keeps only in-frame clones here, not all; method: immunoSEQ multiplex PCR. The sample records about 260,000 clones, around 86% being singletons. Sequences were obtained from PBMCs or T cells enriched from blood (not recorded which). These receptors originate from a woman aged 45 to 65 who had recovered from COVID-19.

The chain uses TRBV7-2 and TRBJ1-3; a weak D match, TRBD1 (5 bases). There are 15 residues in the CDR3. Per the germline V gene, CDR1 is SGHTA and CDR2 is FQGNSA. With 6 bases removed from V and 0 bases from J, the gap between germline ends came to 12 bases. CDR3 DNA sequence: TGTGCCAGCAGAAAGGGGTTAAGCTCTGGAAACACCATATATTTT. It translates to CASRKGLSSGNTIYF.

The chain has TRBV9 and TRBJ2-1, with 10 bases identical to TRBD1. Losses at the gene ends were 0 bases for V and 8 bases for J; bases not matched to a gene: 2. Germline lookup yields CDR1 SGDLS and CDR2 YYNGEE. CDR3 size: 14 residues. CDR3 DNA: TGTGCCAGCAGCGTAGGGGACAGGGGTTATGAGCAGTTCTTC. This encodes CASSVGDRGYEQFF.

The chain has TRBV19 and TRBJ2-3, with D tentatively TRBD2 (6 bases). Deletions cut 5 bases from V and 6 bases from J, with 18 bases between. Looked up from germline, CDR1 is LNHDA and CDR2 is SQIVND (reference sequence). The CDR3 has 15 residues. DNA of the CDR3: TGTGCCAGTAGTTTCCTCGGGAGTCCCACCGATACGCAGTATTTT. As protein: CASSFLGSPTDTQYF.

The gene calls are TRBV7-2 and TRBJ1-6, with 7 bases aligning to TRBD1. This CDR3 comprises 16 residues. Germline lookup yields CDR1 SGHTA and CDR2 FQGNSA. Germline trimming cut 5 bases from V and 6 bases from J; bases unmatched to any gene: 10. The CDR3, as DNA: TGTGCCAGCAGCCCTCGGTCCCAGGGGGGTAATTCACCCCTCCACTTT. It codes for CASSPRSQGGNSPLHF. Based on the CDR3 plus reference TRBV7-2 and TRBJ1-6, the full variable domain is GAGVSQSPSNKVTEKGKDVELRCDPISGHTALYWYRQSLGQGLEFLIYFQGNSAPDKSGLPSDRFSAERTGGSVSTLTIQRTQQEDSAVYLCASSPRSQGGNSPLHFGNGTRLTVT.

This sequence joins TRBV9 and TRBJ2-5, with D possibly matching TRBD1 (5 bases). The CDR3 totals 13 residues. V lost 2 bases and J lost 1, with 6 bases in between. The germline V gene has CDR1 SGDLS and CDR2 YYNGEE. The CDR3 is CASSVGPQETQYF. CDR3 in DNA: TGTGCCAGCAGCGTGGGGCCCCAAGAGACCCAGTACTTC.

The chain uses TRBV4-1 and TRBJ1-1; D might be TRBD1 (6 bases). The CDR3 loop spans 15 amino acids. Trimming pared 2 bases from V and 0 bases from J, leaving 10 bases between. Germline V gives CDR1 MGHRA, CDR2 YSYEKL. CDR3 residues: CASSQITGMNTEAFF. The CDR3 DNA follows: TGCGCCAGCAGCCAAATAACAGGGATGAACACTGAAGCTTTCTTT.

The chain is built from TRBV5-4 and TRBJ1-2, with a weak D call TRBD1 (5 bases). The germline CDR1 and CDR2 sequences are SGHNT and YYREEE (reference sequence). V lost 4 bases and J lost 2, with 12 bases in between. The CDR3 is 14 amino acids. DNA of the CDR3: TGTGCCAGCAGCGCGGGGGGAAACAACTATGGCTACACCTTC. Its protein product is CASSAGGNNYGYTF.

The chain combines TRBV19 with TRBJ1-1; a weak D match, TRBD1 (5 bases). The CDR3 consists of 15 residues. Germline-derived CDR1 and CDR2 are LNHDA and SQIVND (reference sequence). Trimming took off 3 bases at V and 4 bases at J, with 15 bases between the two ends. The CDR3 nucleotides are TGTGCCAGTAGTATGAGGTCAGGGTTGGGCACTGAAGCTTTCTTT. Translation gives CASSMRSGLGTEAFF. Variable domain in full (rest from reference TRBV19 and TRBJ1-1): DGGITQSPKYLFRKEGQNVTLSCEQNLNHDAMYWYRQDPGQGLRLIYYSQIVNDFQKGDIAEGYSVSREKKESFPLTVTSAQKNPTAFYLCASSMRSGLGTEAFFGQGTRLTVV.

The gene calls are TRBV7-9 and TRBJ1-1, with 8 positions matching TRBD1. After removal of 6 bases from V and 1 base from J, the junction contained 7 bases not matched to a gene. CDR3 length equals 15 residues. From germline, CDR1 is SEHNR and CDR2 FQNEAQ (reference sequence). Here the CDR3 reads CASRKDREQNTEAFF. The CDR3 DNA reads TGTGCCAGCAGGAAGGACAGGGAACAGAACACTGAAGCTTTCTTT.

The rearrangement links TRBV5-6 to TRBJ2-5, with 9 bases that match TRBD1. Per germline, CDR1 SGHDT and CDR2 YYEEEE. With V trimmed by 3 bases and J by 5 bases, 5 bases remained unmatched. This CDR3 region has 14 residues. The CDR3 here is CASSSFDRGETQYF. The DNA for the CDR3 is TGTGCCAGCAGCTCCTTCGACAGGGGGGAGACCCAGTACTTC.

The chain combines TRBV19 with TRBJ1-3; D unclear. CDR3 size: 15 residues. The V end lost 0 bases, the J end lost 0 bases, and 6 bases lay between the germline ends. In germline, CDR1 is LNHDA, CDR2 SQIVND (reference sequence). In DNA, the CDR3 is TGTGCCAGTAGTATAGACGCGCACTCTGGAAACACCATATATTTT. Residues: CASSIDAHSGNTIYF.

This chain links TRBV4-1 with TRBJ2-7, with D perhaps matching TRBD1 (7 bases). The CDR3 runs 16 residues. From germline, CDR1 is MGHRA and CDR2 YSYEKL. V lost 5 bases to trimming and J lost 3 bases, with 20 bases between them. As DNA, the CDR3 is TGCGCCAGCAGCTTAGGGGGAGGCAGGGGGAACTACGAGCAGTACTTC. Amino acids: CASSLGGGRGNYEQYF.

The V call is TRBV4-3, the J call TRBJ1-6; 8 bases fit TRBD1. The length of the CDR3 is 16 residues. With 1 base clipped from V and 8 bases from J, the junction kept 7 bases outside the gene matches. Germline CDR1 and CDR2: LGHNA and YSLEER. The CDR3 is CASSQVWDRPHSPLHF. DNA of the CDR3: TGCGCCAGCAGCCAAGTTTGGGACAGGCCCCATTCACCCCTCCACTTT.

This clone was found once. The chain carries TRBV2 and TRBJ2-2, with 14 bases matching TRBD2. The germline V gene has CDR1 SNHLY and CDR2 FYNNEI. The CDR3 is 17 amino acids. V shed 6 bases and J 0 bases; nucleotides not matched to a gene: 3. CDR3 in amino acids: CASRGTSGSPNTGELFF. The CDR3 region has the DNA TGTGCCAGCAGGGGGACTAGCGGGAGCCCGAACACCGGGGAGCTGTTTTTT.

This clone was seen once. The chain is built from TRBV7-3 and TRBJ2-7; perhaps TRBD2 as D (5 bases). The CDR3 contains 15 residues. Germline loops: CDR1 SGHTA, CDR2 FQGTGA. V lost 1 base, J lost 0 bases, and 10 bases lay in between. The CDR3 nucleotides are TGTGCCAGCAGCTTAAGCCCGGGAAACTCCTACGAGCAGTACTTC. Its protein product is CASSLSPGNSYEQYF.

This clone occurred a few times. The J gene is TRBJ1-3, the V gene TRBV13; D possibly corresponds to TRBD1 (6 bases). Germline V gene data show CDR1 as PRHDT and CDR2 as FYEKMQ (reference sequence). The length of the CDR3 is 16 residues. Trimming pared 4 bases from V and 0 bases from J, leaving 13 bases between. The CDR3, as DNA: TGTGCCAGCAGCTCCACAGGGAGAATCTCTGGAAACACCATATATTTT. Amino acids: CASSSTGRISGNTIYF.

This clone was seen a handful of times. The gene calls are TRBV7-2 and TRBJ1-4; D perhaps matches TRBD1 (6 bases). The V gene's germline CDR1 is SGHTA and CDR2 FQGNSA. Trimming cost V 5 bases and J 8 bases, with 15 bases left between them. The CDR3 contains 14 residues. The CDR3 protein is CASSPAGVPEKLFF. The DNA for the CDR3 is TGTGCCAGCAGCCCGGCAGGGGTTCCAGAAAAACTGTTTTTT.

The rearrangement uses TRBV6-5 and TRBJ2-3; 9 positions agree with TRBD2. V lost 4 bases and J lost 3; bases outside the gene matches: 8. The CDR3 runs 16 residues. Per germline, CDR1 MNHEY and CDR2 SVGAGI. The CDR3 DNA sequence: TGTGCCAGCAGTTTGGGGATTAGCGGGAGAACAGATACGCAGTATTTT. It encodes CASSLGISGRTDTQYF.

This clone was seen only once. The rearrangement joins TRBV11-1 to TRBJ2-3, with TRBD2 matching over 8 bases. The CDR3 sequence is 15 residues long. With V trimmed by 5 bases and J by 4 bases, 8 bases remained unmatched. In germline, CDR1 is SGHAT, CDR2 FQDESV (reference sequence). The CDR3 DNA reads as TGTGCCAGCAGCGGAAGCGGGGGTGCGGCAGATACGCAGTATTTT. It codes for CASSGSGGAADTQYF.